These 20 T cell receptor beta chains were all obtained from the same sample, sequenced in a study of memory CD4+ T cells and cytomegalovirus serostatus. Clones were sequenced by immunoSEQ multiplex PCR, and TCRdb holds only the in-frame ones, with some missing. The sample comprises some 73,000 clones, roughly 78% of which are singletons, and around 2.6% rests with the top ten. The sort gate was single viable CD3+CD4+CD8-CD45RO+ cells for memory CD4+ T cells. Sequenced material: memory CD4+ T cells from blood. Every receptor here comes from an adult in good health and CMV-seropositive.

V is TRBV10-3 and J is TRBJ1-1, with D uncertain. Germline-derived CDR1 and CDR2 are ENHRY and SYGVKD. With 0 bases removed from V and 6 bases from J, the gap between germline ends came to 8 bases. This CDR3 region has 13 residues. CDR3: CAISESGRPEAFF. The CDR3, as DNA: TGTGCCATCAGTGAGTCCGGACGGCCTGAAGCTTTCTTT.

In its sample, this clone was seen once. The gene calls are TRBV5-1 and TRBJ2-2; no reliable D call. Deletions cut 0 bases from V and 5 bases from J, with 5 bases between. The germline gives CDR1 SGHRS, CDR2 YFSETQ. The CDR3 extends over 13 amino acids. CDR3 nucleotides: TGCGCCAGCAGCTTGGACAGAACCGGGGAGCTGTTTTTT. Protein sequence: CASSLDRTGELFF.

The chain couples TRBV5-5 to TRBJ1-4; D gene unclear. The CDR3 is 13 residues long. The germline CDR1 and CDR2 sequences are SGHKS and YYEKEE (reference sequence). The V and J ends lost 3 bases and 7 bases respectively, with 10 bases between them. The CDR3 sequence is CASSSSGGEKLFF. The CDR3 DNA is TGTGCCAGCAGCTCCTCTGGAGGTGAAAAACTGTTTTTT.

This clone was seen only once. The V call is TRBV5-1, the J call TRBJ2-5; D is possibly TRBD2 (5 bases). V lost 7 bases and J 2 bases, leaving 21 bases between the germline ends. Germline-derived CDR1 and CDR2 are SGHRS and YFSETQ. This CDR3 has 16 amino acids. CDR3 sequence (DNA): TGCGCCAGCTCTCCGGGCCGACGGGGAACACAAGAGACCCAGTACTTC. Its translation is CASSPGRRGTQETQYF. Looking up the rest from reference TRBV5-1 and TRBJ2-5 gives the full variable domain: KAGVTQTPRYLIKTRGQQVTLSCSPISGHRSVSWYQQTPGQGLQFLFEYFSETQRNKGNFPGRFSGRQFSNSRSEMNVSTLELGDSALYLCASSPGRRGTQETQYFGPGTRLLVL.

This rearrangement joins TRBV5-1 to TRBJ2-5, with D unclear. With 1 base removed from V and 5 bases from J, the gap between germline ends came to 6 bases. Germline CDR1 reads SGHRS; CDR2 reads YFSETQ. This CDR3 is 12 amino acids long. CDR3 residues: CASSLLGETQYF. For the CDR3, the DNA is TGCGCCAGCAGCTTGTTAGGGGAGACCCAGTACTTC.

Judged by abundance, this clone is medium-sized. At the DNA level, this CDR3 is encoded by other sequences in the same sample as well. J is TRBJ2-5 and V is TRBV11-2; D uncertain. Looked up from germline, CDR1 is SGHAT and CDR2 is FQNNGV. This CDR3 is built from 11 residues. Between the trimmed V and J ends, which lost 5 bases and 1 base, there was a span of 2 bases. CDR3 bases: TGTGCCAGCAGCCTCCAAGAGACCCAGTACTTC. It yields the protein CASSLQETQYF.

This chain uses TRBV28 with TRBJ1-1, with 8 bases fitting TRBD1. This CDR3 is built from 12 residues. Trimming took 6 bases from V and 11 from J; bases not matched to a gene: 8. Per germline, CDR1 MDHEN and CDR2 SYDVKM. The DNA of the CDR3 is TGTGCCAGCAGACGTAGACAGGGGTCGGCTTTCTTT. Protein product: CASRRRQGSAFF.

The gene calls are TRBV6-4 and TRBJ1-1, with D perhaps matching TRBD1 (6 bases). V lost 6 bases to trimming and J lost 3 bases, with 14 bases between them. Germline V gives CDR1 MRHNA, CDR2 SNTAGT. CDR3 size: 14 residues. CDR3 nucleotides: TGTGCCAGCAGACCGACAGGAAGGGACACTGAAGCTTTCTTT. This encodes CASRPTGRDTEAFF.

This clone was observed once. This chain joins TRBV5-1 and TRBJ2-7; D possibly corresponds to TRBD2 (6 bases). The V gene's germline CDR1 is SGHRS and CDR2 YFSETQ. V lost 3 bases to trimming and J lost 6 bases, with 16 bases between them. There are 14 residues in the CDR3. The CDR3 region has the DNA TGCGCCAGCAGCTCCGGTTCCCCCGGGGGCGAGCAGTACTTC. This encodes CASSSGSPGGEQYF.

As DNA, the CDR3 is TGTGCCAGCGGGCGGGCGGGGGGCAATCAGCCCCAGCATTTT. Translated, it gives CASGRAGGNQPQHF. The chain joins TRBV2 to TRBJ1-5, with D possibly TRBD1 on 5 matching bases. CDR3 size: 14 residues. Germline assignment: CDR1 SNHLY and CDR2 FYNNEI. V gave up 8 bases and J gave up 2 bases, with 13 bases separating them.

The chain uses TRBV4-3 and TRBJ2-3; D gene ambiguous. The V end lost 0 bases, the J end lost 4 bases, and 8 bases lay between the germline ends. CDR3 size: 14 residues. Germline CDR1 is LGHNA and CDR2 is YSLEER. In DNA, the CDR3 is TGCGCCAGCAGCCAAGATGCCGTGCCAGATACGCAGTATTTT. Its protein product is CASSQDAVPDTQYF.

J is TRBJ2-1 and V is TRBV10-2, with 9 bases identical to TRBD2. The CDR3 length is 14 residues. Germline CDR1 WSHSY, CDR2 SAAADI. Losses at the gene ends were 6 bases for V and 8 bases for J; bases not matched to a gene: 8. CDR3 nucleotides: TGCGCCAGCAGGATAGCGGGAGATAGCTATGAGCAGTTCTTC. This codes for CASRIAGDSYEQFF.

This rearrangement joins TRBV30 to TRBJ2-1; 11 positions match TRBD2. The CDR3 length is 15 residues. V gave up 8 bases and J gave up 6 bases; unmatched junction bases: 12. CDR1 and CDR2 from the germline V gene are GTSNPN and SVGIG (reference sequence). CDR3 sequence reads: CAGEGNSGRGNEQFF. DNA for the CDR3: TGTGCCGGGGAGGGAAATAGCGGGAGGGGCAATGAGCAGTTCTTC. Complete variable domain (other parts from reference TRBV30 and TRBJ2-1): SQTIHQWPATLVQPVGSPLSLECTVEGTSNPNLYWYRQAAGRGLQLLFYSVGIGQISSEVPQNLSASRPQDRQFILSSKKLLLSDSGFYLCAGEGNSGRGNEQFFGPGTRLTVL.

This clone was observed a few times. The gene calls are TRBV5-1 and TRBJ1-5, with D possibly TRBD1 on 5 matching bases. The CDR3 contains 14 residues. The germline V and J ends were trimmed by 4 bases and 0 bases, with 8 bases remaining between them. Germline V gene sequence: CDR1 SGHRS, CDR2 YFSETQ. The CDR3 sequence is CASSADSSNQPQHF. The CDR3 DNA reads TGCGCCAGCAGCGCTGACAGTAGCAATCAGCCCCAGCATTTT.

As DNA, the CDR3 is TGTGCCTGGGGGGGGGAGGCCCGTAATGAAAAACTGTTTTTT. It specifies CAWGGEARNEKLFF. The genes are TRBV30 and TRBJ1-4; weak D call: TRBD1 (5 bases). CDR1 GTSNPN and CDR2 SVGIG come from the germline V gene (reference sequence). Trimming removed 5 bases from V and 4 bases from J, with 14 bases in between. The CDR3 spans 14 residues.

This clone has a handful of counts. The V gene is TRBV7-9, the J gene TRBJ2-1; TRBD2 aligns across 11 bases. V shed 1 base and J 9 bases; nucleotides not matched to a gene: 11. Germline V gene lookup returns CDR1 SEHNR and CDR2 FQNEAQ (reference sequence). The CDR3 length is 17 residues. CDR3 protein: CASSLVLAGGGWGEQFF. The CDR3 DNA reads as TGTGCCAGCAGCTTAGTGCTAGCGGGAGGAGGTTGGGGTGAGCAGTTCTTC.

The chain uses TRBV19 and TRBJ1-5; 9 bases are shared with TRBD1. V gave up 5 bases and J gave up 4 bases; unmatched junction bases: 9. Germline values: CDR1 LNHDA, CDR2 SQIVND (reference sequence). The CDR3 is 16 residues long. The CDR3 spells CASSASTGGSNQPQHF. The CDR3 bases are TGTGCCAGTAGTGCCTCGACAGGGGGTAGTAATCAGCCCCAGCATTTT.

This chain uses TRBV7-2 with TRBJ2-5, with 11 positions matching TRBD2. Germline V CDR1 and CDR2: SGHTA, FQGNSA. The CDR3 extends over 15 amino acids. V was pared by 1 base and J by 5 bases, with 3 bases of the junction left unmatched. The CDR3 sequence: CASSLVSGGEETQYF. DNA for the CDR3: TGTGCCAGCAGCTTAGTTAGCGGGGGGGAGGAGACCCAGTACTTC.

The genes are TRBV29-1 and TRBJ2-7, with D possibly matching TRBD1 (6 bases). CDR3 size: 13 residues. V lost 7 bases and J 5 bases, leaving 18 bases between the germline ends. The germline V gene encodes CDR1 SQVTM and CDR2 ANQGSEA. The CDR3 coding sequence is TGCAGCGCCGTGGGACACCCAGGGAACGAGCAGTACGTC. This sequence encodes CSAVGHPGNEQYV.

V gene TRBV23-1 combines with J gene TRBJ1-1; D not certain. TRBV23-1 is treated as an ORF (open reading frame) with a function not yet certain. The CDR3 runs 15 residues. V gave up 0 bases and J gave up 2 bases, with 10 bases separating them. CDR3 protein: CASSQSPGGNTEAFF. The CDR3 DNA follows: TGCGCCAGCAGTCAATCCCCCGGAGGAAACACTGAAGCTTTCTTT.